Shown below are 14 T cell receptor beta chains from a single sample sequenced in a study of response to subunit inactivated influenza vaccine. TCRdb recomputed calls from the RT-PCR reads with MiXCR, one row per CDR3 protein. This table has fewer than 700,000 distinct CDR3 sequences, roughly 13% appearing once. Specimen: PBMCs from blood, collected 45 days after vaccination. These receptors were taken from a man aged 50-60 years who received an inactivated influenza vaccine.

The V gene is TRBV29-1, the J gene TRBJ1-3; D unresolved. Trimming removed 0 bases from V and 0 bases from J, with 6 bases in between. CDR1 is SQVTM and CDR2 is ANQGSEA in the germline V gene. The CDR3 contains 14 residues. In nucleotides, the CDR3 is TGCAGCGTTGAAGATAGCCACTCTGGAAACACCATATATTTT. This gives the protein CSVEDSHSGNTIYF.

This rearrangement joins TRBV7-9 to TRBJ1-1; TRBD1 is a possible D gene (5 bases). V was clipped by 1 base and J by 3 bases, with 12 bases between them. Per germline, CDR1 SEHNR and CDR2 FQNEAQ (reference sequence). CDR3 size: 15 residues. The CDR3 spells CASSLVRGVDTEAFF. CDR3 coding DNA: TGTGCCAGCAGCTTAGTTCGGGGGGTTGACACTGAAGCTTTCTTT.

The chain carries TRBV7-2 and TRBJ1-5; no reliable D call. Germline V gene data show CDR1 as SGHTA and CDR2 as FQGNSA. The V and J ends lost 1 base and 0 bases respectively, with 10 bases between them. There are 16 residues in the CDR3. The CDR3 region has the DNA TGTGCCAGCAGCTTAGTTGGAGCCGATAGCAATCAGCCCCAGCATTTT. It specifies CASSLVGADSNQPQHF. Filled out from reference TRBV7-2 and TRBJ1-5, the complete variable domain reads GAGVSQSPSNKVTEKGKDVELRCDPISGHTALYWYRQSLGQGLEFLIYFQGNSAPDKSGLPSDRFSAERTGGSVSTLTIQRTQQEDSAVYLCASSLVGADSNQPQHFGDGTRLSIL.

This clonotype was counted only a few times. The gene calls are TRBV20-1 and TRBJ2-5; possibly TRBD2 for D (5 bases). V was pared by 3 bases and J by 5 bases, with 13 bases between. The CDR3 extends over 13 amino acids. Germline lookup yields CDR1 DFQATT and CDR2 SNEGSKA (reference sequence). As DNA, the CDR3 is TGCAGTGCTAGGTTTCCAGGAGGCGAGACCCAGTACTTC. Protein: CSARFPGGETQYF.

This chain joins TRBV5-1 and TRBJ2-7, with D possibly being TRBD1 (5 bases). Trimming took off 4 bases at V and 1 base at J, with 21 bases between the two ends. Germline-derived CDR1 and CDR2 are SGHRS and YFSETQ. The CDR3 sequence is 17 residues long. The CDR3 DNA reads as TGCGCCAGCAGCCCTGGACACAACAGCGAAACGTCCTACGAGCAGTACTTC. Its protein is CASSPGHNSETSYEQYF. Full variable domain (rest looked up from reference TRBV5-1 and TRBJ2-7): KAGVTQTPRYLIKTRGQQVTLSCSPISGHRSVSWYQQTPGQGLQFLFEYFSETQRNKGNFPGRFSGRQFSNSRSEMNVSTLELGDSALYLCASSPGHNSETSYEQYFGPGTRLTVT.

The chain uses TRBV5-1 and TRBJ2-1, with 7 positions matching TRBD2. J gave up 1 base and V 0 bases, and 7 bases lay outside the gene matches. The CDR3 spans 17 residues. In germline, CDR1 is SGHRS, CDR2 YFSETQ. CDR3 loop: CASSLGLPGGSYNEQFF. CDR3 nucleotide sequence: TGCGCCAGCAGCTTGGGCCTTCCGGGGGGTTCCTACAATGAGCAGTTCTTC.

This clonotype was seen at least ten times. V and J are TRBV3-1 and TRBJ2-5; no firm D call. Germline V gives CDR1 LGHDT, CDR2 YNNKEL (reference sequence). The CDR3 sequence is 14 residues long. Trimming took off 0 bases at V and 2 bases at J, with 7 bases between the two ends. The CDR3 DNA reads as TGTGCCAGCAGCCAAGAGGCTAGACAAGAGACCCAGTACTTC. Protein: CASSQEARQETQYF.

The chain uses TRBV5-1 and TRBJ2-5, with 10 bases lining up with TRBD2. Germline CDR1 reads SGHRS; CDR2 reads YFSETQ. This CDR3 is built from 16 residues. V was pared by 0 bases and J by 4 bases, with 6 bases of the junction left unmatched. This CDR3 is CASSLALAGVGETQYF. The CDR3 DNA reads TGCGCCAGCAGCTTGGCTCTAGCGGGAGTGGGAGAGACCCAGTACTTC.

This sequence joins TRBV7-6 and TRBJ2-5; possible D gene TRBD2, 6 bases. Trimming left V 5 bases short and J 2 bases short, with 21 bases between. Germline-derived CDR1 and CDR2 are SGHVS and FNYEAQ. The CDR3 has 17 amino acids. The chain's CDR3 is CASSRVTRGTFQETQYF. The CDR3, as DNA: TGTGCCAGCAGCCGCGTTACGCGGGGTACTTTTCAAGAGACCCAGTACTTC.

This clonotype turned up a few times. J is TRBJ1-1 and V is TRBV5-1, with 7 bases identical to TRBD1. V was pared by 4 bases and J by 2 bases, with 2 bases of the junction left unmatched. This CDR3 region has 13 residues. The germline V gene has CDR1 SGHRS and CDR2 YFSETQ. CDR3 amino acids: CASSGQANTEAFF. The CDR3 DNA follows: TGCGCCAGCAGCGGACAGGCAAACACTGAAGCTTTCTTT. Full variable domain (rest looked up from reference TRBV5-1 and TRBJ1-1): KAGVTQTPRYLIKTRGQQVTLSCSPISGHRSVSWYQQTPGQGLQFLFEYFSETQRNKGNFPGRFSGRQFSNSRSEMNVSTLELGDSALYLCASSGQANTEAFFGQGTRLTVV.

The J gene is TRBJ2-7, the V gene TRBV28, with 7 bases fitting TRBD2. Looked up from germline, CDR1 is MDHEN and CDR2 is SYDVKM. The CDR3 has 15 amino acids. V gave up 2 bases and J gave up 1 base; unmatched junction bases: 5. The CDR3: CASSLPSGPSYEQYF. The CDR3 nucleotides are TGTGCCAGCAGTTTACCTAGCGGCCCTTCCTACGAGCAGTACTTC.

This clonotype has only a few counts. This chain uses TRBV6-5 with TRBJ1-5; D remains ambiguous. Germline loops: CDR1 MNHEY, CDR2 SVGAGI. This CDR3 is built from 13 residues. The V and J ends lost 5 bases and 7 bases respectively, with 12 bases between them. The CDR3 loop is CASSNGEEQPQHF. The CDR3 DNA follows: TGTGCCAGCAGTAACGGGGAAGAACAGCCCCAGCATTTT.

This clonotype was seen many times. CDR3 nucleotide sequence: TGCAGTGCATGGGGGGCACCGAACTATGGCTACACCTTC. Amino acid sequence: CSAWGAPNYGYTF. The V and J genes are TRBV20-1 and TRBJ1-2, with D possibly TRBD1 on 6 matching bases. CDR1 is DFQATT, CDR2 SNEGSKA, per germline (reference sequence). Trimming took off 6 bases at V and 2 bases at J, with 13 bases between the two ends. The CDR3 loop spans 13 amino acids.

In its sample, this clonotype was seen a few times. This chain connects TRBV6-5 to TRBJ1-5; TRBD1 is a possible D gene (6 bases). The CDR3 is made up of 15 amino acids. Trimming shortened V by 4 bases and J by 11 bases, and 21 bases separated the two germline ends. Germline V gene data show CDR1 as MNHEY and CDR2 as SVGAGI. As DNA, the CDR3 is TGTGCCAGCAGTTCGGTCAGGGGCCCAGGGTCGGCCCAGCATTTT. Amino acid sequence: CASSSVRGPGSAQHF.